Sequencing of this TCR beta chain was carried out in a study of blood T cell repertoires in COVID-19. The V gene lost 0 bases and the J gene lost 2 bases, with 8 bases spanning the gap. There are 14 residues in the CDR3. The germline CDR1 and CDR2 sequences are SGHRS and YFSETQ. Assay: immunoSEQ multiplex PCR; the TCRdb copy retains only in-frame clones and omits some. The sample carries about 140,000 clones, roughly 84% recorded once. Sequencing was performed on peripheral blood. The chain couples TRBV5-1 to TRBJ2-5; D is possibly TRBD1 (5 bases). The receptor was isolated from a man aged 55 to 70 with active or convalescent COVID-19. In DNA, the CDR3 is TGCGCCAGCAGCTTGGTTCAGGGACAAGAGACCCAGTACTTC. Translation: CASSLVQGQETQYF.